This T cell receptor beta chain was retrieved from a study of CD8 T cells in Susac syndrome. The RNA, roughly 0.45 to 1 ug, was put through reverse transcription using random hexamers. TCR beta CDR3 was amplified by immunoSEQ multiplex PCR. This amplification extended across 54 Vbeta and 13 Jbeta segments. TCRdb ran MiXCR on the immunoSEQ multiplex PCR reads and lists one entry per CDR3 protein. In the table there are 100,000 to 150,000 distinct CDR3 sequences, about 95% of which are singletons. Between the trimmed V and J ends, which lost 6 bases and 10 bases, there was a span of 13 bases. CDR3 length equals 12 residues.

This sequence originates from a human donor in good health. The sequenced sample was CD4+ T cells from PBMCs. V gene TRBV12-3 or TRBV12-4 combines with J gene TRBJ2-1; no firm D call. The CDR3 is CASSLTNTEQFF. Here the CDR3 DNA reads TGTGCCAGCAGCTTGACCAACACGGAGCAGTTCTTC.